This T cell receptor beta chain was obtained from a study of blood T cell repertoires in COVID-19. Whole-study context: Samples of COVID-19 (acute and convalescent) were obtained from the United States, Italy and Spain. Sources were T cells, B-cell-depleted T cells, or PBMCs; the material itself was cDNA or gDNA.

The sample holds one count of this clone. CDR1 is SGHVS, CDR2 FNYEAQ, per germline. V dropped 4 bases and J dropped 2 bases, with 12 bases sitting between them. This CDR3 has 15 residues. In the original analysis: Counts of nucleated cells, estimated from reference gene primer amplification, were obtained. Assay used: immunoSEQ multiplex PCR; TCRdb lists only in-frame clones, some missing. That table gives V, J and clone size, and the DNA gave D and trimming. This table holds about 46,000 clones, around 83% found once. Sequenced: peripheral blood. J is TRBJ1-3 and V is TRBV7-6, with D possibly matching TRBD1 (6 bases). The clonotype comes from a man aged 60-69 years with active COVID-19. The CDR3 protein is CASSSGDFPGNTIYF. The DNA of the CDR3 is TGTGCCAGCAGCTCAGGGGATTTCCCTGGAAACACCATATATTTT.